These 30 T cell receptor beta chains came from one sample sequenced in a study of regulatory T cells in long-lasting Graves disease. Time point of the sample: newly diagnosed GD, antithyroid drugs for less than 3 months. The TCR library was made from RNA that had been extracted from PBMCs in TRIzol. According to the study, TCR beta libraries were built with iRepertoire HTBI primers and CDR3-region Arm-PCR. MiXCR was run by TCRdb on the multiplex PCR reads, yielding one entry per CDR3 protein. The profile shows about 620,000 distinct CDR3 sequences, 16% of them singletons. A further study also used this sample, focusing on T cells in Graves' hyperthyroidism and ophthalmopathy.

The starting material was peripheral blood mononuclear cells (PBMCs), obtained at new diagnosis, from a patient treated with antithyroid drugs. Receptors originate from a woman aged 25 to 45 with Graves disease.

This clonotype came up many times. The chain employs TRBV20-1 and TRBJ2-7; 10 bases agree with TRBD1. V trimming: 1 base; J trimming: 3 bases; junction bases outside the gene matches: 6. The CDR3 runs to 15 residues. From germline, CDR1 is DFQATT and CDR2 SNEGSKA (reference sequence). CDR3 sequence (DNA): TGCAGTGCTAGAGTACCGGGACAGGGGATCTACGAGCAGTACTTC. Translating it yields CSARVPGQGIYEQYF.

This clonotype was observed many times. J is TRBJ2-1 and V is TRBV5-1; 8 nucleotides align to TRBD1. The CDR3 contains 14 residues. The V and J ends lost 4 bases and 10 bases, in that order; junction bases with no gene match: 10. The V gene's germline CDR1 is SGHRS and CDR2 YFSETQ. The CDR3 region is CASSLGDRTLEQFF. CDR3 DNA sequence: TGCGCCAGCAGCCTGGGGGACAGGACCCTCGAGCAGTTCTTC.

In its sample, this clonotype was seen many times. V is TRBV28 and J is TRBJ1-2; the D is unclear. V was cut by 5 bases and J by 4 bases, with 5 bases left in between. The germline V gene has CDR1 MDHEN and CDR2 SYDVKM. The CDR3 is made up of 11 amino acids. Here the CDR3 DNA reads TGTGCCAGCAGTCAGTCCTATGGCTACACCTTC. Translating gives CASSQSYGYTF.

Note on this clonotype: The junction shows a germline mismatch at one end, possibly a read error. V usage is TRBV19 and J usage is TRBJ1-1, with D perhaps matching TRBD1 (6 bases). This CDR3 region has 15 residues. In germline, CDR1 is LNHDA, CDR2 SQIVND (reference sequence). The CDR3: CASSGGTIRNTKAFF. The CDR3, as DNA: TGTGCCAGTAGTGGGGGCACGATTAGGAACACTAAAGCTTTCTTT. Combining the CDR3 with reference TRBV19 and TRBJ1-1 gives the whole variable domain DGGITQSPKYLFRKEGQNVTLSCEQNLNHDAMYWYRQDPGQGLRLIYYSQIVNDFQKGDIAEGYSVSREKKESFPLTVTSAQKNPTAFYLCASSGGTIRNTKAFFGQGTRLTVV.

The DNA for the CDR3 is TGCGCCAGCAGCCAAGAAGACAACTGGTCCCCAGATACGCAGTATTTT. Amino acid sequence: CASSQEDNWSPDTQYF. The rearrangement links TRBV4-1 to TRBJ2-3; D is unclear. Trimming removed 0 bases from V and 4 bases from J, with 14 bases in between. The germline CDR1 and CDR2 sequences are MGHRA and YSYEKL. The CDR3 sequence is 16 residues long.

A few counts support this clonotype. V gene TRBV7-2 combines with J gene TRBJ1-3, with TRBD1 matching over 7 bases. The CDR3 totals 19 residues. The germline CDR1 and CDR2 sequences are SGHTA and FQGNSA. With V trimmed by 3 bases and J by 2 bases, 16 bases remained unmatched. Here the CDR3 DNA reads TGTGCCAGCAGCTTTTCCGGGGCCCAACAGGGGCGTACTGGAAACACCATATATTTT. It specifies CASSFSGAQQGRTGNTIYF.

This clonotype was observed a single time. With a much larger clone just one base away, this may be a read error. The V call is TRBV7-9, the J call TRBJ1-4, with TRBD1 identical over 10 bases. The trim removed 1 base at V and 5 bases at J, leaving 1 base unmatched. CDR3 size: 15 residues. In germline, CDR1 is SEHNR, CDR2 FQNEAQ (reference sequence). CDR3 in amino acids: CASSLGTGGNEKLFF. In DNA form, the CDR3 reads TGTGCCAGCAGCTTAGGGACAGGGGGGAATGAAAAACTGTTTTTT.

Of note for this clonotype: With a much larger clone just one base away, this may be a read error. The J gene is TRBJ2-7, the V gene TRBV11-2, with D possibly TRBD2 on 6 matching bases. Trimming removed 4 bases at V and 6 bases at J, with 25 bases between. Germline V gene sequence: CDR1 SGHAT, CDR2 FQNNGV. This CDR3 is built from 17 residues. CDR3 sequence reads: CASSSRRIAELSGEQYF. CDR3 nucleotides: TGTGCCAGCAGCTCTAGGCGAATAGCGGAATTATCGGGCGAGCAGTACTTC.

This clonotype occurred a few times. This chain links TRBV4-1 with TRBJ2-1; D gene ambiguous. The V gene lost 6 bases and the J gene lost 2 bases, with 14 bases spanning the gap. The germline V gene has CDR1 MGHRA and CDR2 YSYEKL. This CDR3 has 15 residues. This CDR3 is CASSSSGDPYNEQFF. In DNA, the CDR3 is TGCGCCAGCAGTTCATCGGGTGACCCCTACAATGAGCAGTTCTTC.

This clonotype was detected a few times. The V gene is TRBV30, the J gene TRBJ2-7; D perhaps matches TRBD1 (6 bases). V lost 2 bases and J 5 bases, leaving 19 bases between the germline ends. The germline V gene has CDR1 GTSNPN and CDR2 SVGIG (reference sequence). This CDR3 is 15 amino acids long. The CDR3 reads CAWSRDTTSLNEQYF. CDR3 nucleotides: TGTGCCTGGAGTCGGGACACAACATCCCTGAACGAGCAGTACTTC.

This clonotype was seen only a few times. V is TRBV6-2 or TRBV6-3 and J is TRBJ2-7; 7 nucleotides line up with TRBD1. V shed 7 bases and J 9 bases; nucleotides not matched to a gene: 18. Germline-derived CDR1 and CDR2 are MNHEY and SVGEGT. The CDR3 loop spans 15 amino acids. DNA of the CDR3: TGTGCCAGCACCCAAGGGAGTCAAGGGGGCTGGGCGCAGTACTTC. This codes for CASTQGSQGGWAQYF.

The chain has TRBV11-3 and TRBJ2-1; D might be TRBD2 (6 bases). V lost 0 bases to trimming and J lost 4 bases, with 13 bases between them. CDR1 and CDR2 (germline): SGHNT, YENEEA. CDR3 length: 16 amino acids. The CDR3 loop is CASSLDLGGGYNEQFF. CDR3 DNA: TGTGCCAGCAGCTTAGATCTCGGGGGAGGATACAATGAGCAGTTCTTC.

In regard to this clonotype: It may be a read error: a sequence one base away is much more abundant. This chain connects TRBV25-1 to TRBJ2-2; 8 bases fit TRBD1. CDR3 length: 17 residues. Germline lookup yields CDR1 MGHDK and CDR2 SYGVNS. CDR3 in DNA: TGTGCCAGCAGCAGTGAATTGAGACAGGGGAACACCGGGGAGCCGTTTTTT. It codes for CASSSELRQGNTGEPFF.

As to this clonotype: Compared with germline, one end of the junction differs, possibly owing to a read error. The chain has TRBV3-1 and TRBJ2-7; D not resolved. The germline V gene has CDR1 LGHDT and CDR2 YNNKEL (reference sequence). CDR3 length equals 12 residues. The DNA for the CDR3 is TGTGCCAGCAGCCAACCGGGCTACGGGCAGTACTTC. Translation: CASSQPGYGQYF.

This clonotype appeared many times. This rearrangement joins TRBV10-3 to TRBJ2-1; TRBD2 might be the D (5 bases). The germline gives CDR1 ENHRY, CDR2 SYGVKD. The length of the CDR3 is 13 residues. Trimming took off 6 bases at V and 5 bases at J, with 11 bases between the two ends. CDR3 amino acids: CAISLDYDNEQFF. The CDR3 DNA reads as TGTGCCATCAGCCTCGACTACGACAATGAGCAGTTCTTC.

There are many counts of this clonotype. The chain is built from TRBV28 and TRBJ2-1, with D maybe TRBD2 (5 bases). The CDR3 covers 14 residues. The V and J ends lost 6 bases and 3 bases respectively, with 12 bases between them. Germline loops: CDR1 MDHEN, CDR2 SYDVKM. The CDR3 coding sequence is TGTGCCAGCAGCGACACCGGAGGCTACAATGAGCAGTTCTTC. Amino acid sequence: CASSDTGGYNEQFF.

The chain has TRBV19 and TRBJ2-7; 8 positions agree with TRBD2. The CDR3 has 14 amino acids. Germline V gives CDR1 LNHDA, CDR2 SQIVND (reference sequence). The J segment lost 5 bases and the V segment lost 3 bases, leaving 6 bases of the junction unmatched. Here the CDR3 DNA reads TGTGCCAGTAGTATTTACGGGAGGGGCGACGAGCAGTACTTC. This translates into CASSIYGRGDEQYF.

This clonotype was seen more than once but under ten times. The gene calls are TRBV15 and TRBJ1-5; the D is unclear. Between the trimmed V and J ends, which lost 9 bases and 0 bases, there was a span of 9 bases. This CDR3 comprises 13 residues. Germline V gives CDR1 LNHNV, CDR2 YYDKDF (reference sequence). The CDR3 nucleotides read TGTGCCACGGGCAGGTATAGCAATCAGCCCCAGCATTTT. Its translation: CATGRYSNQPQHF. The complete variable domain, with remaining parts taken from reference TRBV15 and TRBJ1-5, reads DAMVIQNPRYQVTQFGKPVTLSCSQTLNHNVMYWYQQKSSQAPKLLFHYYDKDFNNEADTPDNFQSRRPNTSFCFLDIRSPGLGDTAMYLCATGRYSNQPQHFGDGTRLSIL.

The chain employs TRBV2 and TRBJ2-3; possible D gene TRBD1, 6 bases. The J call is doubtful: the DNA matches TRBJ2-5 better. CDR1 is SNHLY, CDR2 FYNNEI, per germline. This CDR3 region has 14 residues. The CDR3 DNA reads TGTGCCAGCAGTGAACAGGGGATAGGAGAGACCCAGTACTTC. Amino acids: CASSEQGIGETQYF.

The chain uses TRBV15 and TRBJ2-5, with D tentatively TRBD1 (5 bases). This CDR3 is built from 14 residues. The V end lost 1 base, the J end lost 1 base, and 7 bases lay between the germline ends. CDR1 and CDR2 (germline): LNHNV, YYDKDF (reference sequence). The chain's CDR3 is CATSRGTSQETQYF. The CDR3 nucleotides read TGTGCCACCAGCAGAGGGACATCCCAAGAGACCCAGTACTTC.

This clonotype appeared many times. V is TRBV3-1 and J is TRBJ2-7, with 8 bases fitting TRBD2. The V gene's germline CDR1 is LGHDT and CDR2 YNNKEL (reference sequence). The CDR3 is made up of 16 amino acids. After removal of 1 base from V and 2 bases from J, the junction contained 7 bases not matched to a gene. CDR3 sequence (DNA): TGTGCCAGCAGCCAAGTAGTTGGGACTAGACCCTACGAGCAGTACTTC. This gives the protein CASSQVVGTRPYEQYF.

The chain recombines TRBV6-4 with TRBJ1-2; D call uncertain. CDR1 and CDR2 from the germline V gene are MRHNA and SNTAGT. The CDR3 totals 13 residues. V dropped 1 base and J dropped 4 bases, with 7 bases sitting between them. CDR3 region: CASSDFPGYGYTF. The CDR3 DNA sequence: TGTGCCAGCAGTGACTTCCCCGGCTATGGCTACACCTTC.

This clonotype was detected many times. J is TRBJ2-1 and V is TRBV2; 9 bases are a match to TRBD2. The CDR3 totals 15 residues. V lost 6 bases, J lost 7 bases, and 10 bases stayed unmatched. CDR1 is SNHLY and CDR2 is FYNNEI in the germline V gene. The CDR3 spells CASRNSGSYSNEQFF. The CDR3 nucleotides are TGTGCCAGCAGAAATAGCGGGAGTTATAGTAATGAGCAGTTCTTC.

There are a few counts of this clonotype. V usage is TRBV2 and J usage is TRBJ2-7, with D possibly being TRBD1 or TRBD2 (5 bases each). The germline gives CDR1 SNHLY, CDR2 FYNNEI. Trimming left V 4 bases short and J 4 bases short, with 14 bases between. The CDR3 is 14 amino acids. In DNA, the CDR3 is TGTGCCAGCAGTGCAAGGGACCGCCGATACGAGCAGTACTTC. This sequence encodes CASSARDRRYEQYF.

This sequence joins TRBV4-2 and TRBJ2-3; D perhaps matches TRBD2 (5 bases). The germline CDR1 and CDR2 sequences are LGHNA and YNFKEQ. The ends were cut back, 0 bases at V and 1 base at J, with 8 bases in the middle. There are 15 residues in the CDR3. The CDR3 spells CASSQEYGGTDTQYF. In DNA, the CDR3 is TGTGCCAGCAGCCAAGAGTACGGGGGCACAGATACGCAGTATTTT.

This clonotype has a handful of counts. The CDR3 protein is CASSGLSTGGGEPQHF. For the CDR3, the DNA is TGTGCCAGCAGTGGCCTATCGACAGGGGGCGGCGAGCCCCAGCATTTT. The V gene is TRBV6-1, the J gene TRBJ1-5, with TRBD1 identical over 10 bases. The germline gives CDR1 MNHNS, CDR2 SASEGT. The CDR3 totals 16 residues. V shed 4 bases, J shed 8 bases, and the junction held 11 bases outside the gene matches.

This clonotype was seen only a few times. The J gene is TRBJ1-1, the V gene TRBV3-1; D is possibly TRBD1 (5 bases). The ends were cut back, 4 bases at V and 5 bases at J, with 20 bases in the middle. Germline CDR1 LGHDT, CDR2 YNNKEL (reference sequence). This CDR3 contains 16 residues. In DNA form, the CDR3 reads TGTGCCAGCAGCCCGCAGTATGGGGGGATTAGAACTGAAGCTTTCTTT. Translated, it gives CASSPQYGGIRTEAFF. Full variable domain (outside the CDR3, taken from reference TRBV3-1 and TRBJ1-1): DTAVSQTPKYLVTQMGNDKSIKCEQNLGHDTMYWYKQDSKKFLKIMFSYNNKELIINETVPNRFSPKSPDKAHLNLHINSLELGDSAVYFCASSPQYGGIRTEAFFGQGTRLTVV.

This clonotype has a handful of counts. The V and J genes are TRBV18 and TRBJ2-1; TRBD1 agrees at 9 bases. This CDR3 contains 15 residues. V shed 5 bases and J 6 bases; nucleotides not matched to a gene: 8. In germline, CDR1 is KGHSH, CDR2 LQKENI. The CDR3 sequence: CASSSPGQGLNEQFF. The CDR3 region has the DNA TGTGCCAGCTCATCGCCGGGACAGGGCCTCAATGAGCAGTTCTTC. Full variable domain (remainder filled in from reference TRBV18 and TRBJ2-1): NAGVMQNPRHLVRRRGQEARLRCSPMKGHSHVYWYRQLPEEGLKFMVYLQKENIIDESGMPKERFSAEFPKEGPSILRIQQVVRGDSAAYFCASSSPGQGLNEQFFGPGTRLTVL.

The genes are TRBV12-3 or TRBV12-4 and TRBJ2-7; TRBD2 agrees at 14 bases. This CDR3 spans 14 amino acids. The J segment lost 7 bases and the V segment lost 4 bases, leaving 3 bases of the junction unmatched. The CDR3 region has the DNA TGTGCCAGCAGTTCGGGACTAGCGGGAGAGGAGCAGTACTTC. It encodes CASSSGLAGEEQYF.

A few counts support this clonotype. J is TRBJ2-2 and V is TRBV25-1, with D uncertain. CDR1 and CDR2 (germline): MGHDK, SYGVNS. The CDR3 loop spans 14 amino acids. The ends were cut back, 3 bases at V and 6 bases at J, with 11 bases in the middle. The CDR3 reads CASSDEGRAGELFF. The DNA for the CDR3 is TGTGCCAGCAGTGACGAAGGACGGGCCGGGGAGCTGTTTTTT.